This T cell receptor beta chain emerged from a study of OX40 agonist ivuxolimab in advanced cancers. Across the study: Recorded diagnoses for dose-escalation patients were hepatocellular carcinoma, melanoma, renal cell or head and neck cancer. Under the entry rules, prior anti-PD-1, anti-PD-L1 or anti-CTLA-4 therapy was allowed, and approximately 40% had some.

Generated by immunoSEQ multiplex PCR, the TCRdb table keeps only in-frame clones and is missing some. The data hold some 43,000 clones, with roughly 85% observed a single time. Germline V gene lookup returns CDR1 SGHNT and CDR2 YYREEE (reference sequence). With 4 bases removed from V and 8 bases from J, the gap between germline ends came to 15 bases. The CDR3 extends over 13 amino acids. Cycle 7 day 1, cycle 4 day 1, and baseline were the timepoints at which blood was sampled. The sample here was CD4+ or CD8+ T cells sorted from blood, taken in a trial of the OX40 agonist ivuxolimab. This TCR was recovered from an adult with an advanced solid tumor such as melanoma, head and neck, liver or kidney cancer. The J gene is TRBJ1-1, the V gene TRBV5-4; no definite D call. The CDR3 nucleotides are TGTGCCAGCAGCCAAGATTTGCGAGCAGAAGCTTTCTTT. Translating it yields CASSQDLRAEAFF.